These 23 T cell receptor beta chains originate from one sample sequenced in a study of blood T cell repertoires in COVID-19. The method was immunoSEQ multiplex PCR; TCRdb's version includes in-frame clones alone and lacks a portion of them. The data hold tens of thousands of clones, with about 85% observed a single time. Sequenced: peripheral blood. The receptor set was obtained from a man aged 50-59 years with active COVID-19.

CDR3 sequence reads: CASSVTGTGGADTQYF. In nucleotides, the CDR3 is TGTGCCAGCAGTGTGACCGGGACAGGGGGCGCAGATACGCAGTATTTT. This chain connects TRBV6-4 to TRBJ2-3; TRBD1 matches at 12 bases. The CDR3 contains 16 residues. Germline CDR1 MRHNA, CDR2 SNTAGT. After removal of 4 bases from V and 4 bases from J, the junction contained 6 bases not matched to a gene.

This rearrangement joins TRBV11-2 to TRBJ2-7, with D unclear. V shed 4 bases and J shed 0 bases, with 10 bases lying between them. The germline gives CDR1 SGHAT, CDR2 FQNNGV. This CDR3 comprises 14 residues. DNA of the CDR3: TGTGCCAGCAGCTCCCTTAGATTCTCCTACGAGCAGTACTTC. Amino acid sequence: CASSSLRFSYEQYF.

The rearrangement uses TRBV29-1 and TRBJ1-2; 10 nucleotides match TRBD1. This CDR3 region has 14 residues. The germline gives CDR1 SQVTM, CDR2 ANQGSEA. Trimming removed 8 bases from V and 7 bases from J; junction bases left unmatched: 13. The CDR3 nucleotides are TGCAGCACAGGACAGGGGGGATCTTCTTCTGGCTACACCTTC. Amino acids: CSTGQGGSSSGYTF.

This chain links TRBV7-2 with TRBJ2-2, with D possibly matching TRBD1 (6 bases). CDR3 size: 15 residues. Germline V gene lookup returns CDR1 SGHTA and CDR2 FQGNSA. V lost 3 bases to trimming and J lost 5 bases, with 13 bases between them. This CDR3 reads CASSLQGPGTGELFF. In DNA form, the CDR3 reads TGTGCCAGCAGCTTGCAGGGGCCGGGAACCGGGGAGCTGTTTTTT.

V usage is TRBV6-5 and J usage is TRBJ2-2; maybe TRBD2 (5 bases). V lost 8 bases to trimming and J lost 3 bases, with 7 bases between them. Germline CDR1 and CDR2: MNHEY and SVGAGI. This CDR3 has 12 amino acids. Written as DNA, the CDR3 is TGTGCCAGCGAGGGAGACACCGGGGAGCTGTTTTTT. Its translation is CASEGDTGELFF.

The chain is built from TRBV6-5 and TRBJ1-6, with a tentative D call TRBD1 (6 bases). There are 15 residues in the CDR3. Germline V gene data show CDR1 as MNHEY and CDR2 as SVGAGI. The V end lost 10 bases, the J end lost 6 bases, and 19 bases lay between the germline ends. The chain's CDR3 is CATGQRYITNSPLHF. CDR3 bases: TGTGCCACAGGACAGCGTTACATAACTAATTCACCCCTCCACTTT.

V gene TRBV7-9 combines with J gene TRBJ1-5; 8 nucleotides line up with TRBD1. With 5 bases clipped from V and 5 bases from J, the junction kept 14 bases outside the gene matches. CDR1 and CDR2 (germline): SEHNR, FQNEAQ (reference sequence). This CDR3 spans 17 amino acids. The CDR3 sequence is CASSPNPSPGGHQPQHF. CDR3 DNA sequence: TGTGCCAGCAGCCCGAACCCCTCCCCAGGGGGCCATCAGCCCCAGCATTTT.

The V gene is TRBV6-4, the J gene TRBJ2-7; D gene unclear. CDR1 and CDR2 from the germline V gene are MRHNA and SNTAGT. Trimming stripped 8 bases from V and 2 bases from J, with 7 bases between. The CDR3 covers 11 residues. CDR3 sequence reads: CASETPYEQYF. Here the CDR3 DNA reads TGTGCCAGCGAGACTCCCTACGAGCAGTACTTC.

The rearrangement links TRBV6-4 to TRBJ2-1, with 13 bases fitting TRBD2. This CDR3 contains 15 residues. Trimming took 2 bases from V and 6 from J; bases not matched to a gene: 1. The V gene's germline CDR1 is MRHNA and CDR2 SNTAGT. This CDR3 reads CASSDRTSGSNEQFF. CDR3 nucleotides: TGTGCCAGCAGTGACAGGACTAGCGGGAGCAATGAGCAGTTCTTC.

The chain carries TRBV5-6 and TRBJ1-2; possible D gene TRBD1, 6 bases. V shed 4 bases and J shed 4 bases, with 17 bases lying between them. Germline CDR1 is SGHDT and CDR2 is YYEEEE. This CDR3 is built from 15 residues. CDR3 DNA: TGTGCCAGCAGCCCCAGGGGTAGGCCGACCTATGGCTACACCTTC. Its translation: CASSPRGRPTYGYTF.

This CDR3 reads CASSPPGLGPLGELFF. The CDR3 DNA follows: TGTGCCAGCAGTCCACCGGGACTAGGACCTCTCGGGGAGCTGTTTTTT. The chain has TRBV6-6 and TRBJ2-2; 8 nucleotides agree with TRBD2. The germline gives CDR1 MNHNY, CDR2 SVGAGI (reference sequence). Losses at the gene ends were 5 bases for V and 7 bases for J; bases not matched to a gene: 12. This CDR3 spans 16 amino acids.

V usage is TRBV7-9 and J usage is TRBJ2-2; D might be TRBD2 (6 bases). Germline V lookup: CDR1 SEHNR, CDR2 FQNEAQ (reference sequence). This CDR3 spans 14 amino acids. Trimming stripped 5 bases from V and 3 bases from J, with 10 bases between. In DNA form, the CDR3 reads TGTGCCAGCAGCCCGGGACTGCACACCGGGGAGCTGTTTTTT. This encodes CASSPGLHTGELFF.

The chain employs TRBV19 and TRBJ2-7, with D hard to call. Germline loops: CDR1 LNHDA, CDR2 SQIVND (reference sequence). This CDR3 is 14 amino acids long. Trimming removed 1 base from V and 3 bases from J, with 10 bases in between. This CDR3 is CASSIGAHSYEQYF. The CDR3 nucleotides are TGTGCCAGTAGTATAGGGGCGCACAGCTACGAGCAGTACTTC.

The chain recombines TRBV5-6 with TRBJ1-2, with 8 bases lining up with TRBD1. The CDR3 covers 15 residues. Losses at the gene ends were 2 bases for V and 8 bases for J; bases not matched to a gene: 11. Germline assignment: CDR1 SGHDT and CDR2 YYEEEE. CDR3 DNA sequence: TGTGCCAGCAGCTTCTTGACAGGGGAAACGGGGGGCTACACCTTC. Protein product: CASSFLTGETGGYTF.

This sequence joins TRBV25-1 and TRBJ2-1; 7 bases are shared with TRBD2. The length of the CDR3 is 13 residues. J gave up 8 bases and V 2 bases, and 3 bases lay outside the gene matches. CDR1 and CDR2 (germline): MGHDK, SYGVNS. This CDR3 reads CASSEGTIHEQFF. DNA of the CDR3: TGTGCCAGCAGTGAAGGGACTATCCATGAGCAGTTCTTC.

This chain joins TRBV19 and TRBJ1-5; TRBD1 matches 9 bases. The CDR3 has 16 residues. The ends lost 6 bases at V and 3 bases at J; junction bases unmatched: 9. Germline V CDR1 and CDR2: LNHDA, SQIVND (reference sequence). This CDR3 reads CASRRTDRGNNQPQHF. Written as DNA, the CDR3 is TGTGCCAGTAGACGTACGGACAGGGGAAACAATCAGCCCCAGCATTTT. Full variable domain (rest looked up from reference TRBV19 and TRBJ1-5): DGGITQSPKYLFRKEGQNVTLSCEQNLNHDAMYWYRQDPGQGLRLIYYSQIVNDFQKGDIAEGYSVSREKKESFPLTVTSAQKNPTAFYLCASRRTDRGNNQPQHFGDGTRLSIL.

This clone came up once. V usage is TRBV7-2 and J usage is TRBJ1-3, with 8 bases matching TRBD1. With 8 bases clipped from V and 4 bases from J, the junction kept 4 bases outside the gene matches. The CDR3 contains 13 residues. Germline values: CDR1 SGHTA, CDR2 FQGNSA. The CDR3, as DNA: TGTGCCAGCCGACAGGGGCGAGGAAACACCATATATTTT. Protein: CASRQGRGNTIYF.

J is TRBJ2-6 and V is TRBV29-1, with D perhaps matching TRBD1 (6 bases). Trimming removed 6 bases at V and 4 bases at J, with 13 bases between. The CDR3 has 14 amino acids. CDR1 and CDR2 from the germline V gene are SQVTM and ANQGSEA. DNA for the CDR3: TGCAGCGTCGCGACAGGTTCAGGGGCCAACGTCCTGACTTTC. Its translation: CSVATGSGANVLTF.

V is TRBV7-9 and J is TRBJ1-1; TRBD1 might be the D (6 bases). The V end was cut by 7 bases, the J end by 1 base, with 10 bases between. The CDR3 totals 13 residues. Germline CDR1 SEHNR, CDR2 FQNEAQ (reference sequence). The CDR3, as DNA: TGTGCCAGCACCGTACAGGGGAACACTGAAGCTTTCTTT. Protein product: CASTVQGNTEAFF.

The gene calls are TRBV6-2 or TRBV6-3 and TRBJ2-1; no clear D. V was cut by 5 bases and J by 3 bases, with 14 bases left in between. The length of the CDR3 is 15 residues. CDR1 and CDR2 (germline): MNHEY, SVGEGT. CDR3 nucleotide sequence: TGTGCCAGCAGTAACCGCCCCCCGGGCTACAATGAGCAGTTCTTC. It codes for CASSNRPPGYNEQFF.

The rearrangement links TRBV4-3 to TRBJ2-7, with D possibly matching TRBD2 (7 bases). Looked up from germline, CDR1 is LGHNA and CDR2 is YSLEER. Between the trimmed V and J ends, which lost 0 bases and 6 bases, there was a span of 15 bases. CDR3 size: 15 residues. Here the CDR3 DNA reads TGCGCCAGCAGCCAAGATAGGGGGGGCTGGGGCGAGCAGTACTTC. This gives the protein CASSQDRGGWGEQYF.

The chain carries TRBV7-6 and TRBJ1-6; D possibly corresponds to TRBD1 (6 bases). The CDR3 runs to 15 residues. V lost 1 base to trimming and J lost 3 bases, with 7 bases between them. The germline V gene has CDR1 SGHVS and CDR2 FNYEAQ. CDR3 residues: CASSLVGGYNSPLHF. In nucleotides, the CDR3 is TGTGCCAGCAGCTTAGTAGGGGGCTATAATTCACCCCTCCACTTT.

The CDR3 protein is CAISVRKADTEAFF. CDR3 coding DNA: TGTGCCATCAGTGTCCGGAAAGCGGACACTGAAGCTTTCTTT. The V and J genes are TRBV10-3 and TRBJ1-1; D is ambiguous. Trimming left V 4 bases short and J 3 bases short, with 12 bases between. CDR1 is ENHRY, CDR2 SYGVKD, per germline. This CDR3 contains 14 residues.